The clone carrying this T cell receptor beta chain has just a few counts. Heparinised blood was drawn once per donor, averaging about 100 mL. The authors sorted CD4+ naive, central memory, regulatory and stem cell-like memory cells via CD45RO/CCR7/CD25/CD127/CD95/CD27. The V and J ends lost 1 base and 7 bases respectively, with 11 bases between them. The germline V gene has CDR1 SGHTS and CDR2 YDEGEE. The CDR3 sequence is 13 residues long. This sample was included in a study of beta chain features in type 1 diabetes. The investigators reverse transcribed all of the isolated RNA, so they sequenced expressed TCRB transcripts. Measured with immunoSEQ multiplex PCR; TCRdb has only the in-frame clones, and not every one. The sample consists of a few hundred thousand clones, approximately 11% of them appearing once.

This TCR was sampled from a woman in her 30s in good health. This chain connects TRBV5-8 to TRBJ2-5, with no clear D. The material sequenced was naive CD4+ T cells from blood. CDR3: CASSLLLVVTQYF. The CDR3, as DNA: TGTGCCAGCAGCTTGCTCCTCGTTGTGACCCAGTACTTC.